What follows are 10 T cell receptor beta chains derived from one specimen sequenced in a study of blood T cell repertoires in COVID-19. Produced via immunoSEQ multiplex PCR; TCRdb's table is partial and in-frame only. The sample has 200,000 to 300,000 clones, 80% to 90% seen once. The sequencing input was PBMCs or T cells enriched from blood (not recorded which). Receptors originate from a young woman who had recovered from COVID-19.

The V and J genes are TRBV28 and TRBJ1-6, with D tentatively TRBD1 (5 bases). This CDR3 region has 15 residues. Deletions cut 5 bases from V and 7 bases from J, with 15 bases between. Germline values: CDR1 MDHEN, CDR2 SYDVKM. The CDR3 DNA is TGTGCCAGCAGTCCCAGGACATCACACAATTCACCCCTCCACTTT. Translation gives CASSPRTSHNSPLHF. The full variable domain, with the rest looked up from reference TRBV28 and TRBJ1-6, is DVKVTQSSRYLVKRTGEKVFLECVQDMDHENMFWYRQDPGLGLRLIYFSYDVKMKEKGDIPEGYSVSREKKERFSLILESASTNQTSMYLCASSPRTSHNSPLHFGNGTRLTVT.

V gene TRBV3-1 (or the pseudogene TRBV3-2) combines with J gene TRBJ2-7; D is perhaps TRBD2 (5 bases). V lost 5 bases and J lost 3, with 23 bases in between. Germline V gene lookup returns CDR1 LGHDT and CDR2 YNNKEL (reference sequence). The CDR3 is made up of 17 amino acids. CDR3 nucleotide sequence: TGTGCCAGCAGCGGGTCGGAGGAGGTTTTCTGTTACTACGAGCAGTACTTC. It codes for CASSGSEEVFCYYEQYF.

This chain links TRBV30 with TRBJ1-3, with D possibly matching TRBD1 (5 bases). Germline CDR1 and CDR2: GTSNPN and SVGIG (reference sequence). This CDR3 has 14 residues. Between the trimmed V and J ends, which lost 3 bases and 1 base, there was a span of 10 bases. CDR3 amino acids: CAWRAGWSGNTIYF. The CDR3 DNA follows: TGTGCCTGGAGGGCAGGGTGGTCTGGAAACACCATATATTTT.

The chain employs TRBV30 and TRBJ2-5, with 14 bases identical to TRBD2. The germline V gene encodes CDR1 GTSNPN and CDR2 SVGIG (reference sequence). There are 16 residues in the CDR3. V was clipped by 2 bases and J by 4 bases; unmatched bases: 6. The CDR3 spells CAWSPGLAGGGETQYF. CDR3 DNA: TGTGCCTGGAGTCCTGGACTAGCGGGAGGTGGAGAGACCCAGTACTTC.

This chain connects TRBV28 to TRBJ1-3; no reliable D call. The CDR3 is made up of 16 amino acids. Deletions cut 6 bases from V and 8 bases from J, with 23 bases between. Germline CDR1 reads MDHEN; CDR2 reads SYDVKM. CDR3 residues: CASSPRAPGDEDTIYF. DNA for the CDR3: TGTGCCAGCAGCCCGAGGGCCCCGGGAGATGAAGACACCATATATTTT.

This rearrangement joins TRBV25-1 to TRBJ1-1; no firm D call. Looked up from germline, CDR1 is MGHDK and CDR2 is SYGVNS. The V end was cut by 6 bases, the J end by 4 bases, with 21 bases between. CDR3 size: 16 residues. DNA of the CDR3: TGTGCCAGCAGGAGAGGGCGGTGGGAAAGTTCCACTGAAGCTTTCTTT. Amino acid sequence: CASRRGRWESSTEAFF.

This clone appeared a single time. The chain employs TRBV5-1 and TRBJ2-1, with 12 bases aligning to TRBD2. Germline-derived CDR1 and CDR2 are SGHRS and YFSETQ. The CDR3 loop spans 18 amino acids. The trim removed 4 bases at V and 5 bases at J, leaving 13 bases unmatched. CDR3 in amino acids: CASSILKRTSGDHNEQFF. DNA of the CDR3: TGCGCCAGCAGCATCTTGAAGAGGACTAGCGGGGACCACAATGAGCAGTTCTTC.

The J gene is TRBJ2-1, the V gene TRBV13, with 13 positions matching TRBD2. The junction had 8 bases not matched to a gene; V was cut back by 5 bases and J by 4 bases. The CDR3 spans 17 residues. Germline lookup yields CDR1 PRHDT and CDR2 FYEKMQ (reference sequence). The DNA of the CDR3 is TGTGCCAGCAGCCCAAGGACTAGCGGGAGTTCGTACAATGAGCAGTTCTTC. This sequence encodes CASSPRTSGSSYNEQFF.

In its sample, this clone was seen once. This chain connects TRBV12-3 or TRBV12-4 to TRBJ1-1, with 7 nucleotides matching TRBD1. CDR3 size: 13 residues. V trimming: 5 bases; J trimming: 6 bases; junction bases outside the gene matches: 6. The CDR3 DNA is TGTGCCAGCAGTACCCGACAGGGCTCTGAAGCTTTCTTT. Translating it yields CASSTRQGSEAFF.

The CDR3 is CAWKGGNYGYTF. CDR3 nucleotides: TGTGCCTGGAAAGGGGGCAACTATGGCTACACCTTC. This chain links TRBV30 with TRBJ1-2; 7 bases agree with TRBD1. CDR3 length: 12 residues. V shed 4 bases and J 2 bases; nucleotides not matched to a gene: 1. CDR1 and CDR2 from the germline V gene are GTSNPN and SVGIG (reference sequence). The full variable domain, with the rest looked up from reference TRBV30 and TRBJ1-2, is SQTIHQWPATLVQPVGSPLSLECTVEGTSNPNLYWYRQAAGRGLQLLFYSVGIGQISSEVPQNLSASRPQDRQFILSSKKLLLSDSGFYLCAWKGGNYGYTFGSGTRLTVV.